This T cell receptor (beta chain) was profiled in a study of tumor-infiltrating lymphocytes in primary liver carcinoma. Study in general: Cases comprised patients with primary liver carcinoma who received surgical resection. T1-T3 N0M0 was the stage of the tumors, which were about 4.2 to 10 cm across.

Study-wide results and caveats: Compared with blood, tumor repertoires held significantly more in their top 250 clones. Overlap between tumor regions exceeded overlap of tumor with adjacent tissue or blood.

This CDR3 is built from 11 residues. Germline V gene sequence: CDR1 SGDLS, CDR2 YYNGEE. Trimming took off 5 bases at V and 4 bases at J, with 6 bases between the two ends. Germline DNA was extracted alongside blood RNA, which was obtained from unsorted whole blood. With regard to this clonotype: Its matching antigen is unknown.

Total RNA (roughly 530 ng) served as template for TCR beta cDNA synthesis primed by a constant-region primer. Slightly modified ARM-PCR with three nested multiplex PCR rounds yielded TCR beta libraries. In the first two PCR rounds, TRBV1-TRBV30 forward primers were paired with a C-beta reverse primer, and each round lasted about 9 cycles. TCRdb reprocessed the multiplex PCR reads with MiXCR, giving one entry per CDR3 protein. The data contain around 330,000 distinct CDR3 sequences, approximately 54% of them singletons. Sequencing was performed on peripheral blood. This receptor was obtained from a woman in her 30s with primary liver carcinoma and hepatitis B virus infection. The gene calls are TRBV9 and TRBJ2-5; D not resolved. The CDR3 sequence is CASSVIETQYF. The DNA of the CDR3 is TGTGCCAGCAGTGTTATAGAGACCCAGTACTTC.